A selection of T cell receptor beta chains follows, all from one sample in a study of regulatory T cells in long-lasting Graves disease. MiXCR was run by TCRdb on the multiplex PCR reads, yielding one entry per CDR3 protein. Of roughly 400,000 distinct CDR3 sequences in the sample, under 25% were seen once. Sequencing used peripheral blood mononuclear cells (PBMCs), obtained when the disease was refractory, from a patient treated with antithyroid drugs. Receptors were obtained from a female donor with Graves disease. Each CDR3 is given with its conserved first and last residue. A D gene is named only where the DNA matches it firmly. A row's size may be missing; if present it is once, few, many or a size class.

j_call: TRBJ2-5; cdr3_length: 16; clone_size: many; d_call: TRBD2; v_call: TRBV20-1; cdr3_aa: CSASGGLAEVQETQYF; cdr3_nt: TGCAGTGCTAGTGGCGGTCTAGCGGAGGTACAAGAGACCCAGTACTTC
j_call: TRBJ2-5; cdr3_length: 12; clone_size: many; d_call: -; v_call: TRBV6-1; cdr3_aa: CASRPGQETQYF; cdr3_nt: TGTGCCAGTAGGCCAGGCCAAGAGACCCAGTACTTC
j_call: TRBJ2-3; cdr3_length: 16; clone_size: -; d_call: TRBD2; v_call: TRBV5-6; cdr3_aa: CASSQGLAGFTDTQYF; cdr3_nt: TGTGCCAGCAGCCAGGGACTAGCGGGATTCACAGATACGCAGTATTTT
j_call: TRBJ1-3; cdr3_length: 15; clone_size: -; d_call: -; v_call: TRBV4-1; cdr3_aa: CASSQEHPSGNTIYF; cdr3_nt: TGCGCCAGCAGCCAAGAGCACCCCTCTGGAAACACCATATATTTT
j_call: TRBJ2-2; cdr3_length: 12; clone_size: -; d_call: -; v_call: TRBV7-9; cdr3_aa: CASSLQEGELFF; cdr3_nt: TGTGCCAGCAGCTTACAGGAGGGGGAGCTGTTTTTT
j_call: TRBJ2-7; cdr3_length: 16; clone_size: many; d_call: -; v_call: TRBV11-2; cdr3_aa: CASSRLRGRSTYEQYF; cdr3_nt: TGTGCCAGCAGCCGACTGAGGGGACGGTCAACCTACGAGCAGTACTTC
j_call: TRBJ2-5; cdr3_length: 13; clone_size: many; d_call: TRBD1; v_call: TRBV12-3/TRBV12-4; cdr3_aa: CASSLQGAGTQYF; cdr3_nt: TGTGCCAGCAGCCTTCAGGGGGCGGGGACCCAGTACTTC
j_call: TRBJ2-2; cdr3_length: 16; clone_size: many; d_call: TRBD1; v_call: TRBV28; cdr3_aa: CASANPGQGGTGELFF; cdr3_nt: TGTGCCAGTGCAAATCCGGGACAGGGCGGCACCGGGGAGCTGTTTTTT
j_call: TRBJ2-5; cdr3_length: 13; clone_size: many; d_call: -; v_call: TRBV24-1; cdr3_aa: CATSDPVQETQYF; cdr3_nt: TGTGCCACCAGTGATCCAGTCCAAGAGACCCAGTACTTC
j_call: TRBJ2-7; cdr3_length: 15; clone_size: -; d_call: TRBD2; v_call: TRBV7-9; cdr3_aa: CASSHTSGSRYEQYF; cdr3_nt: TGTGCCAGCAGCCACACTAGCGGGAGTAGATACGAGCAGTACTTC
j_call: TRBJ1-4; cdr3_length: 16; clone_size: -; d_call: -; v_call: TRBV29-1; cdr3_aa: CSVEDPWVATNEKLFF; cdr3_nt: TGCAGCGTTGAAGACCCCTGGGTTGCAACTAATGAAAAACTGTTTTTT
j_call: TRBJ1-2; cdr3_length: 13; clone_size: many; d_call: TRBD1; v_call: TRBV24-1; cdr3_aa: CATSAGTDYGYTF; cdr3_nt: TGTGCCACCAGTGCCGGGACAGACTATGGCTACACCTTC
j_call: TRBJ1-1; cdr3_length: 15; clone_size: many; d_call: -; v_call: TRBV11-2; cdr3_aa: CASSLDNGEITEAFF; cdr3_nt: TGTGCCAGCAGCTTAGATAATGGGGAGATCACTGAAGCTTTCTTT
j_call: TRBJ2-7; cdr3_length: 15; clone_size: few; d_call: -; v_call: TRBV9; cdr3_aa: CASSPVLNPGYEQYF; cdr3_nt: TGTGCCAGCAGCCCAGTGTTGAACCCAGGCTACGAGCAGTACTTC
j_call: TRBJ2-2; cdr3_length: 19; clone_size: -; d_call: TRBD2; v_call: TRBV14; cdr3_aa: CASSHYNRFSGSPTGELFF; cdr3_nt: TGTGCCAGCAGCCACTACAACAGATTTAGCGGGAGCCCGACCGGGGAGCTGTTTTTT
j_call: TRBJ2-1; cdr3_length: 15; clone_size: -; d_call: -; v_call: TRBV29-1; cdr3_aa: CSVPDGPQNYNEQFF; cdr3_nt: TGCAGCGTTCCGGATGGTCCCCAAAACTACAATGAGCAGTTCTTC
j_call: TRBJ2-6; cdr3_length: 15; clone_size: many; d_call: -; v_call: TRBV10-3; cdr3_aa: CAITPGFSGANVLTF; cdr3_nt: TGTGCCATCACCCCAGGATTCTCTGGGGCCAACGTCCTGACTTTC